These 17 T cell receptor beta chains were sequenced from one sample in a study of tumor-infiltrating lymphocytes in oesophageal squamous cell carcinoma listed by TCRdb under 2016. The library was obtained by PCR. TCRdb records Illumina HiSeq 2000 as the sequencer. TCRdb applied fastp at Q25 and MiXCR to the public reads, then kept only in-frame beta chains. Here each entry gathers all rows of one CDR3 protein and keeps the most common genes and DNA. The sample table contains over 20,000 distinct CDR3 sequences; only one count was recorded for 35% to 40% of them. More than 30% of the sample comes from the top ten. The sample comprised esophageal tumor tissue. These receptor sequences come from a male donor with esophageal squamous cell carcinoma.

Turning to this clonotype: Because the CDR3 is missing its conserved closing phenylalanine or tryptophan, this is likely a read error. No DNA is shown, since the ends of the CDR3 on it are uncertain; the CDR3 is the one TCRdb lists. The genes are TRBV6-1 and TRBJ2-5; TRBD1 reflects the table's D call only, with no check against the DNA. The CDR3 length is 14 residues, termini included. CDR1 is MNHNS, CDR2 SASEGT, per germline. The CDR3 here is CASEVSGGAFNFGN.

This clonotype was counted many times. V and J are TRBV7-9 and TRBJ2-3; D remains ambiguous. Germline V CDR1 and CDR2: SEHNR, FQNEAQ (reference sequence). Trimming took 7 bases from V and 0 from J, leaving 11 bases between them. The length of the CDR3 is 14 residues. The CDR3 loop reads CASNPTSSTDTQYF. The CDR3 nucleotides read TGTGCCAGCAACCCGACAAGTAGCACAGATACGCAGTATTTT.

Ten or more counts support this clonotype. The chain is built from TRBV5-5 and TRBJ2-1; 14 positions agree with TRBD2. V trimming: 1 base; J trimming: 5 bases; junction bases outside the gene matches: 5. This CDR3 comprises 17 residues. CDR1 SGHKS and CDR2 YYEKEE come from the germline V gene (reference sequence). CDR3 protein: CASSLSMGLAGDNEQFF. CDR3 DNA: TGTGCCAGCAGCTTGTCTATGGGACTAGCGGGGGACAATGAGCAGTTCTTC.

This clonotype occurred a few times. The chain has TRBV7-8 and TRBJ1-2; TRBD1 is a possible D gene (5 bases). The V end was cut by 4 bases, the J end by 4 bases, with 34 bases between. This CDR3 is built from 21 residues. The V gene's germline CDR1 is SGHVS and CDR2 FQNEAQ. The CDR3 loop is CASSSYEYPGTATTKFYGYTF. CDR3 DNA sequence: TGTGCCAGCAGCTCCTATGAATACCCCGGGACGGCCACGACTAAATTCTATGGCTACACCTTC.

This clonotype was seen many times. The V and J genes are TRBV2 and TRBJ1-2; 9 bases map to TRBD1. The length of the CDR3 is 13 residues. V was pared by 4 bases and J by 5 bases, with 2 bases of the junction left unmatched. CDR1 and CDR2 (germline): SNHLY, FYNNEI. Here the CDR3 DNA reads TGTGCCAGCAGTGCGGGACAGGGATATGGCTACACCTTC. It codes for CASSAGQGYGYTF.

This clonotype was counted only a few times. The chain carries TRBV6-1 and TRBJ2-5, with D perhaps TRBD2 (5 bases). The ends were cut back, 5 bases at V and 7 bases at J, with 14 bases in the middle. Germline CDR1 is MNHNS and CDR2 is SASEGT. The CDR3 covers 13 residues. The CDR3 protein is CASSPQGGATQYF. The CDR3 DNA sequence: TGTGCCAGCAGTCCACAAGGAGGAGCGACCCAGTACTTC.

This clonotype was recorded only once. The chain carries TRBV7-2 and TRBJ2-5; 11 nucleotides agree with TRBD2. The DNA end is a closer match to TRBJ2-1, so the J assignment may be wrong. Germline CDR1 is SGHTA and CDR2 is FQGNSA. This CDR3 region has 15 residues. The DNA of the CDR3 is TGTGCCAGCAGCTTTACTAGCGGGAGATACAATGAGCAGTTCTTC. Translating gives CASSFTSGRYNEQFF.

The chain links TRBV7-3 to TRBJ2-7, with 7 bases aligning to TRBD1. The DNA end is a closer match to TRBJ2-5, so the J assignment may be wrong. The CDR3 contains 13 residues. Germline loops: CDR1 SGHTA, CDR2 FQGTGA. The DNA for the CDR3 is TGTGCCAGCAGCTTTACCAGGGGGGAGACCCAGTACTTC. Its translation: CASSFTRGETQYF.

This clonotype was counted between two and nine times. The rearrangement uses TRBV7-3 and TRBJ2-2, with D uncertain. The CDR3 has 14 residues. V shed 1 base and J shed 3 bases, with 6 bases lying between them. CDR1 is SGHTA and CDR2 is FQGTGA in the germline V gene. The CDR3 loop reads CASSLNQYTGELFF. Here the CDR3 DNA reads TGTGCCAGCAGCTTAAACCAGTACACCGGGGAGCTGTTTTTT.

This rearrangement joins TRBV7-4 to TRBJ2-1; possibly TRBD2 for D (5 bases). The J call could be wrong; TRBJ2-5 is a better fit for the DNA end. CDR1 is SGHVT and CDR2 is SQSDAQ in the germline V gene. The CDR3 totals 14 residues. CDR3 protein: CASSAGLRRETQYF. The CDR3 nucleotides are TGTGCCAGCAGCGCAGGACTCCGAAGGGAGACCCAGTACTTC.

Comments on this clonotype: The CDR3 end shows no conserved phenylalanine or tryptophan, and so a read error is likely. The DNA is left out, because the CDR3 cannot be placed on it with certainty; the CDR3 is given as TCRdb lists it. This sequence joins TRBV6-1 and TRBJ1-1; the D segment call TRBD1 is taken from the table without a DNA check. Germline V gene data show CDR1 as MNHNS and CDR2 as SASEGT. 17 amino acids form the CDR3, both terminal residues included. The CDR3 is CASSEAGTDPTSSTSGQ.

In this sample, this clonotype turned up a few times. The rearrangement uses TRBV6-6 and TRBJ1-1; 11 nucleotides align to TRBD1. There are 15 residues in the CDR3. CDR1 is MNHNY, CDR2 SVGAGI, per germline (reference sequence). J lost 7 bases, V lost 3 bases, and 7 bases had no gene match. CDR3 nucleotides: TGTGCCAGCAGTTATAAGTGGACAGGGGGCCTTGAAGCTTTCTTT. This codes for CASSYKWTGGLEAFF.

By share, this clonotype counts as medium-sized (0.01 to 0.1%). CDR3: CASSLATGPQGSQPQHF. The DNA for the CDR3 is TGTGCCAGCAGTTTAGCCACTGGGCCTCAAGGTAGTCAGCCCCAGCATTTT. The genes are TRBV12-3 or TRBV12-4 and TRBJ1-5; D is undetermined. The V gene lost 0 bases and the J gene lost 6 bases, with 18 bases spanning the gap. CDR3 length: 17 amino acids.

This clonotype appeared many times. The chain combines TRBV2 with TRBJ2-1; D gene uncertain. Trimming shortened V by 2 bases and J by 0 bases, and 8 bases separated the two germline ends. Looked up from germline, CDR1 is SNHLY and CDR2 is FYNNEI. The CDR3 has 15 amino acids. In DNA form, the CDR3 reads TGTGCCAGCAGTGAACCTCTTAGCTCCTACAATGAGCAGTTCTTC. This encodes CASSEPLSSYNEQFF.

This clonotype was recorded many times. The rearrangement joins TRBV6-6 to TRBJ1-6; perhaps TRBD1 as D (6 bases). This CDR3 comprises 14 residues. The V gene lost 2 bases and the J gene lost 6 bases, with 8 bases spanning the gap. Looked up from germline, CDR1 is MNHNY and CDR2 is SVGAGI (reference sequence). CDR3 amino acids: CASSYTGPNSPLHF. The CDR3 bases are TGTGCCAGCAGTTACACAGGGCCTAATTCACCCCTCCACTTT.

V is TRBV11-1 and J is TRBJ1-2, with D perhaps TRBD1 (5 bases). V was cut by 3 bases and J by 2 bases, with 13 bases left in between. Germline V gives CDR1 SGHAT, CDR2 FQDESV (reference sequence). The CDR3 covers 15 residues. Here the CDR3 reads CASSLGRAENYGYTF. For the CDR3, the DNA is TGTGCCAGCAGCTTGGGCAGGGCGGAGAACTATGGCTACACCTTC. Variable domain in full (rest from reference TRBV11-1 and TRBJ1-2): EAEVAQSPRYKITEKSQAVAFWCDPISGHATLYWYRQILGQGPELLVQFQDESVVDDSQLPKDRFSAERLKGVDSTLKIQPAELGDSAMYLCASSLGRAENYGYTFGSGTRLTVV.

This chain uses TRBV14 with TRBJ1-5; D unclear. The CDR3 is 13 residues long. Trimming took off 3 bases at V and 12 bases at J, with 15 bases between the two ends. Germline lookup yields CDR1 SGHDN and CDR2 FVKESK. CDR3 coding DNA: TGTGCCAGCAGCCAGTCTCCCGGAGGTTTCCAGCATTTT. It encodes CASSQSPGGFQHF.